The next 2 T cell receptor beta chains were all read from a single sample in a study of T cell responses to AZD1222 COVID-19 vaccine. TCRdb's copy holds only in-frame clones and misses some; the assay was immunoSEQ multiplex PCR. The sample yields around 100,000 clones, more than 75% seen once. Sequenced material: peripheral blood, taken on day 0 of AZD1222 vaccination. These TCRs come from an adult in good health.

The chain employs TRBV2 and TRBJ2-5; 13 bases match TRBD2. With V trimmed by 6 bases and J by 4 bases, 11 bases remained unmatched. CDR1 is SNHLY and CDR2 is FYNNEI in the germline V gene. The CDR3 covers 17 residues. The CDR3 nucleotides read TGTGCCAGCAGGGAGGGACTAGCGGGATCAGGGGGAGAGACCCAGTACTTC. This gives the protein CASREGLAGSGGETQYF.

The V call is TRBV6-5, the J call TRBJ1-5; 10 nucleotides match TRBD1. The CDR3 consists of 15 residues. Germline V gene lookup returns CDR1 MNHEY and CDR2 SVGAGI. V gave up 7 bases and J gave up 6 bases; unmatched junction bases: 9. In nucleotides, the CDR3 is TGTGCCAGCACTAAGGGACAGGGGAGGGTTCAGCCCCAGCATTTT. Translating gives CASTKGQGRVQPQHF.